The following is a TCR beta chain sequence with its context. Its specificity is not known. PCR was performed using 60 Vbeta and 13 Jbeta primers. Data came from immunoSEQ multiplex PCR; TCRdb stores just in-frame clones and leaves some out. The table records over 50,000 clones, around 85% of them present only once. From germline, CDR1 is SGHDT and CDR2 YYEEEE. V lost 5 bases, J lost 0 bases, and 4 bases stayed unmatched. This CDR3 has 15 residues. These data come from a study of cytomegalovirus exposure and HLA in healthy donors. Study observations and caveats: It emerged from a later analysis that several of the most significant clusters appeared to be linked to common viral pathogens. Most CMV-associated TCR beta chains were later found to appear HLA-restricted. Among donors in an Asian-associated ancestry cluster, a later analysis reportedly found fewer N-insertions than the roughly 650-donor mean. The authors listed 150 to 200 TCR beta chains as cytomegalovirus-associated.

The sequencing input was PBMCs. The chain couples TRBV5-6 to TRBJ2-1; 8 positions match TRBD2. The receptor was derived from a man aged 35 to 55 in good health and CMV-seronegative. Here the CDR3 reads CASSLSGSSYNEQFF. The CDR3 DNA follows: TGTGCCAGCAGTTTGAGCGGGAGCTCCTACAATGAGCAGTTCTTC.